Below are 24 T cell receptor beta chains sequenced from a single sample in a study of T-cell reconstitution after alpha-beta-depleted transplantation in children. It was with unique molecular identifiers that the TCRbeta library was prepared. TCRdb reprocessed the PCR reads via MiXCR and lists one record per CDR3 protein. Here the sample spans fewer than 120,000 distinct CDR3 sequences, 10% being singletons. Here the sequenced sample was PBMCs from the stem cell graft donor, taken from the stem cell graft. The receptors originated from a human donor who donated a stem cell graft to a child with acute lymphoblastic leukemia.

At least ten counts were recorded for this clonotype. The chain employs TRBV6-5 and TRBJ2-7, with 8 bases matching TRBD2. CDR1 and CDR2 (germline): MNHEY, SVGAGI. Germline trimming cut 5 bases from V and 5 bases from J; bases unmatched to any gene: 11. This CDR3 has 15 amino acids. The CDR3 DNA reads TGTGCCAGCAGTCCCCACGCGGGAGGCCCCAACGAGCAGTACTTC. Protein: CASSPHAGGPNEQYF.

This clonotype showed up many times. This chain uses TRBV5-1 with TRBJ2-2; the D is unclear. From germline, CDR1 is SGHRS and CDR2 YFSETQ. The length of the CDR3 is 13 residues. V lost 2 bases and J 3 bases, leaving 5 bases between the germline ends. As DNA, the CDR3 is TGCGCCAGCAGCTTCACGGACACCGGGGAGCTGTTTTTT. Amino acid sequence: CASSFTDTGELFF.

This clonotype has a count of ten or more. V and J are TRBV9 and TRBJ2-1, with 7 bases matching TRBD2. Germline-derived CDR1 and CDR2 are SGDLS and YYNGEE. The CDR3 contains 19 residues. V lost 1 base and J lost 0; bases outside the gene matches: 13. The CDR3 sequence is CASSVTTGGIGRSYNEQFF. For the CDR3, the DNA is TGTGCCAGCAGCGTAACGACGGGGGGTATCGGCCGCTCCTACAATGAGCAGTTCTTC.

This clonotype was counted many times. The chain uses TRBV27 and TRBJ1-5; the match to TRBD1 covers 7 bases. Looked up from germline, CDR1 is MNHEY and CDR2 is SMNVEV (reference sequence). The CDR3 has 14 amino acids. The ends lost 5 bases at V and 3 bases at J; junction bases unmatched: 4. The CDR3 here is CASSQGDNNQPQHF. The CDR3 region has the DNA TGTGCCAGCAGTCAGGGGGACAACAATCAGCCCCAGCATTTT.

This clonotype has ten or more counts. The chain recombines TRBV28 with TRBJ1-1; 9 nucleotides line up with TRBD1. The length of the CDR3 is 16 residues. Germline V lookup: CDR1 MDHEN, CDR2 SYDVKM. Trimming removed 5 bases from V and 4 bases from J; junction bases left unmatched: 11. The CDR3: CASSLPQGAGGTEAFF. The DNA of the CDR3 is TGTGCCAGCAGTCTCCCACAGGGGGCCGGGGGCACTGAAGCTTTCTTT.

Many counts were recorded for this clonotype. The V and J genes are TRBV5-1 and TRBJ2-1, with a weak D call TRBD2 (6 bases). This CDR3 is 18 amino acids long. Germline V lookup: CDR1 SGHRS, CDR2 YFSETQ. Trimming cost V 3 bases and J 0 bases, with 19 bases left between them. CDR3 nucleotides: TGCGCCAGCAGCTCGTCTGGCGGGGCCTGGAGCTCCTACAATGAGCAGTTCTTC. This gives the protein CASSSSGGAWSSYNEQFF. Supplemented by reference TRBV5-1 and TRBJ2-1, the full variable domain reads KAGVTQTPRYLIKTRGQQVTLSCSPISGHRSVSWYQQTPGQGLQFLFEYFSETQRNKGNFPGRFSGRQFSNSRSEMNVSTLELGDSALYLCASSSSGGAWSSYNEQFFGPGTRLTVL.

This clonotype was recorded at least ten times. The chain uses TRBV7-2 and TRBJ1-6; the D is unclear. This CDR3 is 13 amino acids long. With 6 bases removed from V and 9 bases from J, the gap between germline ends came to 12 bases. Germline CDR1 reads SGHTA; CDR2 reads FQGNSA. CDR3 residues: CASRKIEGSPLHF. The CDR3 DNA is TGTGCCAGCAGGAAAATTGAGGGTTCACCCCTCCACTTT.

This clonotype was recorded at least ten times. The chain recombines TRBV29-1 with TRBJ2-7, with D possibly called TRBD1 or TRBD2 (5 bases each). The CDR3 has 14 amino acids. CDR1 and CDR2 (germline): SQVTM, ANQGSEA. V gave up 2 bases and J gave up 9 bases, with 20 bases separating them. As DNA, the CDR3 is TGCAGCGTTGAACCCGGGACGTCCAAGAGGAGGCAGTACTTC. Translation: CSVEPGTSKRRQYF.

This clonotype occurred many times. This rearrangement joins TRBV20-1 to TRBJ2-2; TRBD2 agrees at 7 bases. The trim removed 6 bases at V and 1 base at J, leaving 11 bases unmatched. The V gene's germline CDR1 is DFQATT and CDR2 SNEGSKA (reference sequence). This CDR3 has 16 residues. In nucleotides, the CDR3 is TGCAGTGCCCGACGCCCGCGGGGGAAGAACACCGGGGAGCTGTTTTTT. Translating gives CSARRPRGKNTGELFF.

This clonotype was counted many times. This chain links TRBV15 with TRBJ1-5; D remains unclear. Germline loops: CDR1 LNHNV, CDR2 YYDKDF (reference sequence). This CDR3 region has 15 residues. Deletions cut 0 bases from V and 4 bases from J, with 10 bases between. The DNA for the CDR3 is TGTGCCACCAGCAGAGATTCCAGCCTGAATCAGCCCCAGCATTTT. This translates into CATSRDSSLNQPQHF.

This clonotype was detected ten times or more. The rearrangement joins TRBV5-1 to TRBJ1-2, with D tentatively TRBD1 (5 bases). Germline values: CDR1 SGHRS, CDR2 YFSETQ. V was trimmed by 2 bases and J by 4 bases, leaving 9 bases between them. CDR3 size: 13 residues. Here the CDR3 DNA reads TGCGCCAGCAGCTTCTCCGGGGGCTATGGCTACACCTTC. This encodes CASSFSGGYGYTF.

This clonotype was observed many times. The gene calls are TRBV12-3 or TRBV12-4 and TRBJ2-5; tentatively, D is TRBD1 or TRBD2 (6 bases each). V gave up 3 bases and J gave up 1 base, with 12 bases separating them. This CDR3 has 15 residues. CDR3 residues: CASSFGGAVQETQYF. In nucleotides, the CDR3 is TGTGCCAGCAGTTTCGGGGGCGCAGTCCAAGAGACCCAGTACTTC.

Regarding this clonotype: A read error is possible here, since a much larger clone lies one base away. This chain connects TRBV29-1 to TRBJ2-3; 7 bases line up with TRBD1. This CDR3 has 13 amino acids. The germline V gene encodes CDR1 SQVTM and CDR2 ANQGSEA. Here the CDR3 reads CSVTGIGTDTEYF. The CDR3 nucleotides are TGCAGCGTGACAGGGATTGGCACAGATACGGAGTATTTT.

At least ten counts were recorded for this clonotype. This chain uses TRBV7-2 with TRBJ2-7, with D perhaps matching TRBD1 (5 bases). This CDR3 has 14 residues. CDR1 is SGHTA, CDR2 FQGNSA, per germline. Trimming left V 1 base short and J 6 bases short, with 13 bases between. This CDR3 reads CASSLGPGSREQYF. The CDR3 DNA sequence: TGTGCCAGCAGCTTAGGCCCAGGGTCACGCGAGCAGTACTTC.

This clonotype was seen ten or more times. CDR3 sequence: CASSQEIERGLTDTQYF. DNA of the CDR3: TGCGCCAGCAGCCAAGAGATCGAAAGGGGGCTAACAGATACGCAGTATTTT. The chain employs TRBV4-1 and TRBJ2-3; 7 nucleotides match TRBD1. With V trimmed by 0 bases and J by 3 bases, 9 bases remained unmatched. The CDR3 covers 17 residues. Germline V gene sequence: CDR1 MGHRA, CDR2 YSYEKL.

This clonotype was counted ten times or more. The rearrangement links TRBV6-2 or TRBV6-3 to TRBJ2-1; D gene unclear. Germline CDR1 is MNHEY and CDR2 is SVGEGT. V lost 1 base to trimming and J lost 0 bases, with 10 bases between them. The CDR3 runs 16 residues. The CDR3 DNA follows: TGTGCCAGCAGTTACTTAACTACGACCTCCTACAATGAGCAGTTCTTC. Residues: CASSYLTTTSYNEQFF.

This clonotype was picked up many times. The V call is TRBV7-9, the J call TRBJ1-6, with a possible D match to TRBD1 (6 bases). Trimming removed 1 base from V and 7 bases from J, with 11 bases in between. Per the germline V gene, CDR1 is SEHNR and CDR2 is FQNEAQ (reference sequence). CDR3 length: 15 residues. For the CDR3, the DNA is TGTGCCAGCAGCTTAGAAGGGAGGGGGAATTCACCCCTCCACTTT. This codes for CASSLEGRGNSPLHF. The full variable domain, with the rest looked up from reference TRBV7-9 and TRBJ1-6, is DTGVSQNPRHKITKRGQNVTFRCDPISEHNRLYWYRQTLGQGPEFLTYFQNEAQLEKSRLLSDRFSAERPKGSFSTLEIQRTEQGDSAMYLCASSLEGRGNSPLHFGNGTRLTVT.

This clonotype has a count of ten or more. The CDR3 sequence is CASSQVSSGVTAGGELFF. The DNA of the CDR3 is TGCGCCAGCAGCCAAGTGTCTAGCGGGGTAACCGCCGGCGGGGAGCTGTTTTTT. This sequence joins TRBV4-1 and TRBJ2-2, with TRBD2 matching over 9 bases. Germline V gene data show CDR1 as MGHRA and CDR2 as YSYEKL. V dropped 1 base and J dropped 7; count of bases not matched to a gene: 13. The CDR3 runs 18 residues.

This clonotype was recorded at least ten times. The gene calls are TRBV11-2 and TRBJ1-5, with 7 nucleotides matching TRBD1. The CDR3 contains 13 residues. The V segment lost 5 bases and the J segment 7 bases; nucleotides outside the gene matches: 5. CDR1 SGHAT and CDR2 FQNNGV come from the germline V gene. The CDR3 DNA is TGTGCCAGCAGCGGAGACAGGGAGCAGCCCCAGCATTTT. It codes for CASSGDREQPQHF.

Concerning this clonotype: This may be a read error: a much more frequent sequence differs by one nucleotide. This sequence joins TRBV7-8 and TRBJ2-7; D remains unclear. The V end lost 1 base, the J end lost 0 bases, and 10 bases lay between the germline ends. CDR3 length equals 15 residues. Germline CDR1 and CDR2: SGHVS and FQNEAQ. The CDR3 loop reads CASSLGGSSSYEQYF. DNA for the CDR3: TGTGCCAGCAGCTTAGGTGGCTCTAGCTCCTACGAGCAGTACTTC.

This clonotype was observed a few times. A much larger clone differs by one base, so this may be a read error. This chain joins TRBV7-2 and TRBJ2-4; D is unresolved. This CDR3 spans 15 amino acids. Germline CDR1 and CDR2: SGHTA and FQGNSA. The DNA of the CDR3 is TGTGCCAGCAGCTTAGAAGGGCTAGTAGGAAACAGTCAGTACTTC. It specifies CASSLEGLVGNSQYF.

This clonotype showed up many times. The chain joins TRBV20-1 to TRBJ2-2; 9 bases fit TRBD1. Germline trimming cut 6 bases from V and 5 bases from J; bases unmatched to any gene: 7. The germline V gene encodes CDR1 DFQATT and CDR2 SNEGSKA (reference sequence). The CDR3 is 14 amino acids. As DNA, the CDR3 is TGCAGTGCCACGGGACAGGGAAGGACCGGGGAGCTGTTTTTT. It encodes CSATGQGRTGELFF.

This clonotype was seen at least ten times. The gene calls are TRBV12-3 or TRBV12-4 and TRBJ2-7; no clear D. CDR3 length equals 15 residues. Trimming pared 5 bases from V and 3 bases from J, leaving 17 bases between. The CDR3 nucleotides are TGTGCCAGCAGTCCCCGGGCCTTGAGGTACTACGAGCAGTACTTC. It yields the protein CASSPRALRYYEQYF.

Of note for this clonotype: A much larger clone lies one base from this, so it may be a read error. CDR3 DNA: TGCGCCAGCAGGAAGCAGCGGGTTTGGAACAATGAGCAGTTCTTC. Encoded protein: CASRKQRVWNNEQFF. The J gene is TRBJ2-1, the V gene TRBV10-1, with D possibly being TRBD2 (6 bases). Germline-derived CDR1 and CDR2 are WNHNN and SYGVQD (reference sequence). Deletions cut 6 bases from V and 5 bases from J, with 17 bases between. There are 15 residues in the CDR3.